This TCR beta chain was captured by sequencing in a study of CXCR3-negative and CXCR3-positive naive CD8 T cells. Overall study findings and caveats: In CXCR3-positive naive cells, the TRB CDR3s were more hydrophobic than in CXCR3-negative naive cells. Post-cryopreservation CXCR3 expression was partly diminished, and the bulk of assays employed fresh PBMCs. TRBV-TRBJ usage matched between naive CXCR3-negative and CXCR3-positive cells but not between memory cells.

About this clonotype itself: No antigen is known for it.

The authors made the TRB cDNA libraries by 5' RACE using UMI labels. TCRdb reanalyzed the 5' RACE reads, giving one entry per CDR3 protein sequence and no DNA. The sample table includes 50,000 to 70,000 distinct CDR3 sequences. There are 14 residues in the CDR3. The germline V gene encodes CDR1 MDHEN and CDR2 SYDVKM. This receptor was obtained from a human donor in good health. Some clones in this sample may be carry-over from other donors' samples. The gene calls are TRBV28 and TRBJ1-5; TCRdb calls TRBD1, which cannot be checked without DNA. The sample comprised naive CXCR3+ CD8+ T cells from blood. Specified subset: CD45RO-CCR7+CD27+CD95- naive CD8+ T cells expressing CXCR3 (TNR3+). CDR3 residues: CASSLRVPNQPQHF.